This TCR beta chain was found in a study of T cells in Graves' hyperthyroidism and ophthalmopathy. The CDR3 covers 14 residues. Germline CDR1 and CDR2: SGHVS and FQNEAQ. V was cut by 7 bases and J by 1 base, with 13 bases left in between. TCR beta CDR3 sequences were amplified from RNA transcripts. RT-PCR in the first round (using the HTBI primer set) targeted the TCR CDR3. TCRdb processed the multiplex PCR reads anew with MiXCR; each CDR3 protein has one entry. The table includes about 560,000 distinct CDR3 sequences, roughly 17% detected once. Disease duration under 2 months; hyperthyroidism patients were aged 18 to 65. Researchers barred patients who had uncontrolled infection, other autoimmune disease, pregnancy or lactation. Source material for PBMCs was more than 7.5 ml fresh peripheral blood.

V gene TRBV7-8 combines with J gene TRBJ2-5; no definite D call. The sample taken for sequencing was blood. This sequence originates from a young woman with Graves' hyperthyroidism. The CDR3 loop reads CASIDLRGQETQYF. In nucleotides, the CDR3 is TGTGCCAGCATCGACCTACGAGGCCAAGAGACCCAGTACTTC.